A single sample gave rise to the 10 T cell receptor beta chains below, sequenced in a study of cytomegalovirus exposure and HLA in healthy donors. Produced via immunoSEQ multiplex PCR; TCRdb's table is partial and in-frame only. The sample contains 140,000 to 150,000 clones, about 94% of which appear only once. Sequencing used PBMCs. The receptor set was obtained from a man between 18 and 29 years old in good health and CMV-seropositive.

The chain employs TRBV7-8 and TRBJ1-4; D is possibly TRBD1 (5 bases). V was pared by 3 bases and J by 2 bases, with 10 bases between. Germline CDR1 SGHVS, CDR2 FQNEAQ. CDR3 size: 15 residues. The CDR3 is CASSLGGITNEKLFF. The CDR3 nucleotides read TGTGCCAGCAGCTTGGGGGGTATCACTAATGAAAAACTGTTTTTT.

This clone was seen only a few times. Compared with germline, one end of the junction differs, possibly owing to a read error. The rearrangement joins TRBV7-7 to TRBJ2-7, with TRBD2 matching over 10 bases. Looked up from germline, CDR1 is SSHAT and CDR2 is FNYEAQ (reference sequence). The CDR3 is 13 amino acids. This CDR3 is CASSLAGGYEQYF. The DNA of the CDR3 is TGTGCTAGCAGCTTAGCGGGGGGTTACGAGCAGTACTTC. The variable domain in full, completed from reference TRBV7-7 and TRBJ2-7, reads GAGVSQSPRYKVTKRGQDVTLRCDPISSHATLYWYQQALGQGPEFLTYFNYEAQPDKSGLPSDRFSAERPEGSISTLTIQRTEQRDSAMYRCASSLAGGYEQYFGPGTRLTVT.

This rearrangement joins TRBV9 to TRBJ2-3; 13 nucleotides align to TRBD2. Germline V lookup: CDR1 SGDLS, CDR2 YYNGEE. Unmatched junction bases numbered 7, after V lost 0 bases and J lost 6 bases. This CDR3 has 17 amino acids. CDR3 protein: CASSVGRTSGSRDTQYF. The CDR3, as DNA: TGTGCCAGCAGCGTAGGGAGGACTAGCGGGAGTCGGGATACGCAGTATTTT.

The CDR3 loop reads CASSLGLAGVDTQYF. CDR3 bases: TGTGCCAGCAGCCTTGGACTAGCGGGAGTAGATACGCAGTATTTT. The rearrangement uses TRBV7-8 and TRBJ2-3, with TRBD2 matching 13 bases. V lost 5 bases to trimming and J lost 5 bases; unmatched junction nucleotides: 4. Germline V lookup: CDR1 SGHVS, CDR2 FQNEAQ. The CDR3 consists of 15 residues.

The V call is TRBV27, the J call TRBJ2-3, with D unresolved. Germline V gives CDR1 MNHEY, CDR2 SMNVEV (reference sequence). The CDR3 has 12 residues. V was pared by 2 bases and J by 11 bases, with 11 bases between. The CDR3 loop reads CASSLPLSRQYF. In DNA, the CDR3 is TGTGCCAGCAGTTTACCCCTGAGTAGGCAGTATTTT.

This clone is a singleton in its sample. This chain links TRBV11-1 with TRBJ2-1; D is perhaps TRBD1 (6 bases). The CDR3 extends over 16 amino acids. V lost 5 bases and J 4 bases, leaving 18 bases between the germline ends. Germline V gene data show CDR1 as SGHAT and CDR2 as FQDESV (reference sequence). Here the CDR3 reads CASSLGQPNHYNEQFF. CDR3 nucleotide sequence: TGTGCCAGCAGCCTAGGACAGCCCAATCATTACAATGAGCAGTTCTTC. Supplemented by reference TRBV11-1 and TRBJ2-1, the full variable domain reads EAEVAQSPRYKITEKSQAVAFWCDPISGHATLYWYRQILGQGPELLVQFQDESVVDDSQLPKDRFSAERLKGVDSTLKIQPAELGDSAMYLCASSLGQPNHYNEQFFGPGTRLTVL.

This clone was recorded only once. The rearrangement joins TRBV5-1 to TRBJ2-7; D gene ambiguous. The germline gives CDR1 SGHRS, CDR2 YFSETQ. The CDR3 is made up of 13 amino acids. V was trimmed by 1 base and J by 3 bases, leaving 8 bases between them. CDR3 bases: TGCGCCAGCAGCTTGCATCCCAACTACGAGCAGTACTTC. Its translation: CASSLHPNYEQYF.

This clone was recorded once. The V and J genes are TRBV30 and TRBJ1-3, with D perhaps TRBD1 (5 bases). There are 14 residues in the CDR3. V was pared by 2 bases and J by 0 bases, with 8 bases between. CDR1 and CDR2 from the germline V gene are GTSNPN and SVGIG (reference sequence). CDR3 in DNA: TGTGCCTGGAGTAAGGGACTCTCTGGAAACACCATATATTTT. Residues: CAWSKGLSGNTIYF.

This clone was counted once. The rearrangement uses TRBV2 and TRBJ2-2, with D maybe TRBD1 (6 bases). The CDR3 length is 14 residues. Germline CDR1 reads SNHLY; CDR2 reads FYNNEI. V lost 6 bases and J lost 2, with 10 bases in between. The CDR3, as DNA: TGTGCCAGCAGAAGGGGACAAAACACCGGGGAGCTGTTTTTT. It yields the protein CASRRGQNTGELFF.

V and J are TRBV19 and TRBJ2-7; D may be TRBD1 (6 bases). This CDR3 contains 16 residues. V lost 7 bases and J 6 bases, leaving 25 bases between the germline ends. From germline, CDR1 is LNHDA and CDR2 SQIVND (reference sequence). CDR3 sequence: CASTGDPGTWQSEQYF. CDR3 DNA: TGTGCCAGTACCGGGGATCCAGGGACATGGCAAAGCGAGCAGTACTTC.